The 17 T cell receptor beta chains in this list originate from one sample, sequenced in a study of cytomegalovirus exposure and HLA in healthy donors. With 60 Vbeta and 13 Jbeta primers, the PCR was carried out. Sequencing used immunoSEQ multiplex PCR; TCRdb keeps in-frame clones, though not all of them. Its table lists 41,000 or so clones. The sequenced sample was PBMCs. These receptor sequences come from a man aged 25 to 45 in good health and CMV-seronegative.

The V call is TRBV11-2, the J call TRBJ1-3, with a tentative D call TRBD1 (5 bases). The CDR3 sequence is 15 residues long. The germline V gene has CDR1 SGHAT and CDR2 FQNNGV. Trimming pared 6 bases from V and 0 bases from J, leaving 12 bases between. DNA of the CDR3: TGTGCCAGCAGGGAGGGACGTAACTCTGGAAACACCATATATTTT. This encodes CASREGRNSGNTIYF.

CDR3 DNA sequence: TGCGCCAGCAGCCCACAGGGGCTGAACACTGAAGCTTTCTTT. This translates into CASSPQGLNTEAFF. This rearrangement joins TRBV5-1 to TRBJ1-1, with TRBD1 identical over 7 bases. The CDR3 covers 14 residues. Per germline, CDR1 SGHRS and CDR2 YFSETQ. V was pared by 4 bases and J by 0 bases, with 3 bases of the junction left unmatched. Based on the CDR3 plus reference TRBV5-1 and TRBJ1-1, the full variable domain is KAGVTQTPRYLIKTRGQQVTLSCSPISGHRSVSWYQQTPGQGLQFLFEYFSETQRNKGNFPGRFSGRQFSNSRSEMNVSTLELGDSALYLCASSPQGLNTEAFFGQGTRLTVV.

V is TRBV14 and J is TRBJ1-1; D is uncertain. CDR1 and CDR2 (germline): SGHDN, FVKESK. V was shortened by 4 bases and J by 7 bases, with 19 bases between the two germline ends. The CDR3 loop spans 15 amino acids. The CDR3 here is CASSPSKGRNGEAFF. The CDR3 DNA is TGTGCCAGCAGCCCGTCTAAAGGGAGGAACGGTGAAGCTTTCTTT.

The chain carries TRBV6-4 and TRBJ2-4, with D possibly matching TRBD1 (5 bases). Germline-derived CDR1 and CDR2 are MRHNA and SNTAGT. The CDR3 is 14 residues long. The CDR3 loop reads CAGRGNSAKNIQYF. In DNA form, the CDR3 reads TGTGCGGGAAGGGGAAATTCGGCCAAAAACATTCAGTACTTC.

The V gene is TRBV27, the J gene TRBJ2-6; TRBD1 matches 7 bases. The V gene end was trimmed by 6 bases and the J gene end by 0 bases; junction bases not matched to a gene: 11. The germline V gene encodes CDR1 MNHEY and CDR2 SMNVEV (reference sequence). This CDR3 spans 18 amino acids. The CDR3 protein is CASRQWGTAPSGANVLTF. The CDR3 DNA reads TGTGCCAGCAGACAATGGGGGACAGCCCCCTCTGGGGCCAACGTCCTGACTTTC. The full variable domain, with the rest looked up from reference TRBV27 and TRBJ2-6, is EAQVTQNPRYLITVTGKKLTVTCSQNMNHEYMSWYRQDPGLGLRQIYYSMNVEVTDKGDVPEGYKVSRKEKRNFPLILESPSPNQTSLYFCASRQWGTAPSGANVLTFGAGSRLTVL.

The chain uses TRBV14 and TRBJ2-2, with D unresolved. Trimming removed 4 bases from V and 0 bases from J, with 15 bases in between. The germline CDR1 and CDR2 sequences are SGHDN and FVKESK. The CDR3 spans 17 residues. The CDR3 sequence: CASSRPGFTANTGELFF. The CDR3 DNA reads as TGTGCCAGCAGCCGCCCTGGCTTTACCGCGAACACCGGGGAGCTGTTTTTT.

V and J are TRBV7-6 and TRBJ1-6, with 7 bases fitting TRBD1. The V gene end was trimmed by 1 base and the J gene end by 9 bases; junction bases not matched to a gene: 3. The CDR3 contains 14 residues. Germline CDR1 reads SGHVS; CDR2 reads FNYEAQ. In DNA form, the CDR3 reads TGTGCCAGCAGCTTAGACAGGGGAGGTTCACCCCTCCACTTT. Protein sequence: CASSLDRGGSPLHF.

The V gene is TRBV4-3, the J gene TRBJ1-5; D unresolved. V was clipped by 1 base and J by 8 bases, with 9 bases between them. The CDR3 consists of 13 residues. Germline V CDR1 and CDR2: LGHNA, YSLEER. The CDR3 sequence is CASSQARGEPQHF. DNA of the CDR3: TGCGCCAGCAGCCAAGCGCGGGGAGAGCCCCAGCATTTT.

The rearrangement joins TRBV5-1 to TRBJ2-7; TRBD1 matches at 8 bases. Germline CDR1 SGHRS, CDR2 YFSETQ. The CDR3 extends over 16 amino acids. The junction had 11 bases not matched to a gene; V was cut back by 4 bases and J by 2 bases. The DNA for the CDR3 is TGCGCCAGCAGCGAGGGGACAGGTAGGAGCGCCTACGAGCAGTACTTC. Translation: CASSEGTGRSAYEQYF.

V is TRBV5-1 and J is TRBJ2-5; 10 bases line up with TRBD1. V trimming: 5 bases; J trimming: 3 bases; junction bases outside the gene matches: 4. The CDR3 covers 14 residues. Per the germline V gene, CDR1 is SGHRS and CDR2 is YFSETQ. CDR3 residues: CASRRQGAKETQYF. CDR3 DNA sequence: TGCGCCAGCAGGCGACAGGGGGCAAAAGAGACCCAGTACTTC.

This chain joins TRBV11-2 and TRBJ1-3, with D unclear. V lost 5 bases to trimming and J lost 4 bases, with 12 bases between them. CDR3 size: 14 residues. The germline CDR1 and CDR2 sequences are SGHAT and FQNNGV. The CDR3 nucleotides are TGTGCCAGCAGCAAAATAAGCGCAGGAAACACCATATATTTT. Translating gives CASSKISAGNTIYF.

This chain uses TRBV27 with TRBJ2-7, with 9 bases aligning to TRBD1. CDR3 length: 14 residues. The germline CDR1 and CDR2 sequences are MNHEY and SMNVEV (reference sequence). The junction had 8 bases not matched to a gene; V was cut back by 5 bases and J by 6 bases. The CDR3 DNA reads TGTGCCAGCAGTCCCGGGACAGGGTGGTTCGAGCAGTACTTC. Its translation is CASSPGTGWFEQYF.

V and J are TRBV2 and TRBJ2-1, with TRBD1 identical over 7 bases. CDR1 is SNHLY, CDR2 FYNNEI, per germline. The CDR3 sequence is 15 residues long. The CDR3 coding sequence is TGTGCAACGAGGATGGGACAGTTGGTCCACAATGAGCAGTTCTTC. As protein: CATRMGQLVHNEQFF.

The chain has TRBV4-2 and TRBJ1-6, with TRBD1 matching over 7 bases. Trimming at V came to 2 bases and at J to 5 bases, leaving 9 bases not matched to a gene. The germline gives CDR1 LGHNA, CDR2 YNFKEQ. This CDR3 region has 17 residues. CDR3 DNA: TGTGCCAGCAGCCAAAAACCAGGGGGAAGAAATAATTCACCCCTCCACTTT. Amino acids: CASSQKPGGRNNSPLHF.

V is TRBV6-5 and J is TRBJ2-7, with 12 bases that match TRBD1. Germline lookup yields CDR1 MNHEY and CDR2 SVGAGI. V dropped 10 bases and J dropped 8; count of bases not matched to a gene: 12. This CDR3 is built from 14 residues. The CDR3 DNA is TGTGCCACCCTTAAAACCGGGACAGGGGGCAAGCAGTACTTC. Its protein product is CATLKTGTGGKQYF.

The gene calls are TRBV25-1 and TRBJ2-1; D is unresolved. The CDR3 length is 14 residues. Trimming removed 5 bases from V and 6 bases from J, with 14 bases in between. Germline values: CDR1 MGHDK, CDR2 SYGVNS. DNA of the CDR3: TGTGCCAGCAGTTCAACTTCGCAAGCCAATGAGCAGTTCTTC. Translated: CASSSTSQANEQFF.

This chain links TRBV28 with TRBJ2-2; 11 bases are shared with TRBD1. The CDR3 spans 14 residues. The trim removed 8 bases at V and 5 bases at J, leaving 4 bases unmatched. Germline CDR1 MDHEN, CDR2 SYDVKM. The CDR3 region has the DNA TGTGCCAGCGGAGGGACAGGGGGAACCGGGGAGCTGTTTTTT. As protein: CASGGTGGTGELFF.